This T cell receptor beta chain appears in the sequencing data of a study of cytomegalovirus exposure and HLA in healthy donors. Participants comprised healthy donors of bone marrow. The PCR ran on 60 Vbeta and 13 Jbeta primers. Only in-frame clones appear in the TCRdb table, and some are missing; sequencing was by immunoSEQ multiplex PCR. The sample has some 180,000 clones; around 80% are singletons. The V end was cut by 6 bases, the J end by 0 bases, with 9 bases between. The CDR3 covers 13 residues. CDR1 and CDR2 (germline): SNHLY, FYNNEI. Sequencing was done on a sample of PBMCs. This sequence originates from a woman aged 60 to 75 in good health and CMV-seropositive. The chain joins TRBV2 to TRBJ2-7, with D perhaps matching TRBD1 (6 bases). The DNA for the CDR3 is TGTGCCAGCAGAGGGACACTCTCCTACGAGCAGTACTTC. Protein sequence: CASRGTLSYEQYF.